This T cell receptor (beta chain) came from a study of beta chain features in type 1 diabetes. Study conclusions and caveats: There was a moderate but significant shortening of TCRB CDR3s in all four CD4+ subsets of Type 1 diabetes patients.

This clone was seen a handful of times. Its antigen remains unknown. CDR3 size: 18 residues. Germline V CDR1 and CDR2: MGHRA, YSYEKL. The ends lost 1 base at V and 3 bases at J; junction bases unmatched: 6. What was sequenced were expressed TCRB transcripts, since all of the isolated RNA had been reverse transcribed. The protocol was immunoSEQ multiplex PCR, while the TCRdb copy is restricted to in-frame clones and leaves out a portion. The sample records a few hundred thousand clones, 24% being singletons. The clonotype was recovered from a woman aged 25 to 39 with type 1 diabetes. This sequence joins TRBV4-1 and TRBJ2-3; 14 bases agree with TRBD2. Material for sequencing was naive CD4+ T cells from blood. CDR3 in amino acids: CASSQGRGTSGRTDTQYF. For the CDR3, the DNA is TGCGCCAGCAGCCAAGGACGAGGGACTAGCGGGAGAACAGATACGCAGTATTTT.